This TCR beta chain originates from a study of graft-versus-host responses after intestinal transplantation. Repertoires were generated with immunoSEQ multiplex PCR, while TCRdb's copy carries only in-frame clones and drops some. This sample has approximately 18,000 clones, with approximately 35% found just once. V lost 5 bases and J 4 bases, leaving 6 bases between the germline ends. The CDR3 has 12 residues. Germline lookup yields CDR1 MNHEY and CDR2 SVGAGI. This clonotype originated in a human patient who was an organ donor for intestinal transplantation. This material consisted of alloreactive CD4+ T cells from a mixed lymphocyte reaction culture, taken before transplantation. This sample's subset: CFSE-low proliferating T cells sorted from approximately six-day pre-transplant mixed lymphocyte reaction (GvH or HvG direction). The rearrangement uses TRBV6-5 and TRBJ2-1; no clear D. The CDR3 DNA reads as TGTGCCAGCAGTGAGCTTTACAATGAGCAGTTCTTC. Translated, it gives CASSELYNEQFF.